The 22 T cell receptor beta chains in this list originate from one sample, sequenced in a study of cytomegalovirus exposure and HLA in healthy donors. PCR primers comprised 60 Vbeta and 13 Jbeta primers. Assay: immunoSEQ multiplex PCR; the TCRdb copy retains only in-frame clones and omits some. In total, the table holds about 49,000 clones. Sequencing input: PBMCs. The receptor source for this set is a man younger than 35 in good health and CMV-seropositive.

DNA of the CDR3: TGTGCCAGCAGTGAAGTCGGTTCAGGGGTTGAAAAACTGTTTTTT. It codes for CASSEVGSGVEKLFF. V is TRBV2 and J is TRBJ1-4; weak D call: TRBD1 (6 bases). CDR1 is SNHLY, CDR2 FYNNEI, per germline. The CDR3 totals 15 residues. Trimming shortened V by 1 base and J by 7 bases, and 13 bases separated the two germline ends.

The V gene is TRBV4-1, the J gene TRBJ2-5; TRBD1 matches 10 bases. CDR1 and CDR2 from the germline V gene are MGHRA and YSYEKL. The CDR3 is made up of 16 amino acids. Unmatched junction bases numbered 7, after V lost 1 base and J lost 5 bases. CDR3 DNA: TGCGCCAGCAGCCAAGGGCGACAGGGGGCTCGGGAGACCCAGTACTTC. It yields the protein CASSQGRQGARETQYF.

The rearrangement links TRBV21-1 to TRBJ1-1; the table's D call, TRBD1, was not checked against the DNA. TRBV21-1 is a documented pseudogene. This CDR3 region has 16 residues. DNA for the CDR3: TGTGCCAGCAGCAAAAGGAGCCTTGACAGGGGATCTGAAGCTTTCTTT. Its translation: CASSKRSLDRGSEAFF.

V and J are TRBV28 and TRBJ2-1; a weak D match, TRBD2 (5 bases). The germline V gene encodes CDR1 MDHEN and CDR2 SYDVKM. The length of the CDR3 is 17 residues. The germline V and J ends were trimmed by 1 base and 0 bases, with 13 bases remaining between them. The CDR3 DNA reads TGTGCCAGCAGTTTATCGGCGGGCAGGAGCTCCTACAATGAGCAGTTCTTC. It specifies CASSLSAGRSSYNEQFF.

J is TRBJ2-1 and V is TRBV4-1; D may be TRBD1 (5 bases). V gave up 1 base and J gave up 3 bases, with 10 bases separating them. This CDR3 is built from 15 residues. The germline V gene has CDR1 MGHRA and CDR2 YSYEKL. CDR3 DNA sequence: TGCGCCAGCAGCCAAGGGGGCGTGGACTACAATGAGCAGTTCTTC. This encodes CASSQGGVDYNEQFF.

The chain joins TRBV18 to TRBJ2-1; 11 bases align to TRBD2. J gave up 0 bases and V 3 bases, and 4 bases lay outside the gene matches. Germline values: CDR1 KGHSH, CDR2 LQKENI. The CDR3 runs 17 residues. Here the CDR3 reads CASSPDSGRASYNEQFF. Written as DNA, the CDR3 is TGTGCCAGCTCACCCGATAGCGGGAGGGCCTCCTACAATGAGCAGTTCTTC. Full variable domain (remainder filled in from reference TRBV18 and TRBJ2-1): NAGVMQNPRHLVRRRGQEARLRCSPMKGHSHVYWYRQLPEEGLKFMVYLQKENIIDESGMPKERFSAEFPKEGPSILRIQQVVRGDSAAYFCASSPDSGRASYNEQFFGPGTRLTVL.

CDR3 amino acids: CASSPHTSGSTDTQYF. The CDR3 DNA sequence: TGCGCCAGCAGCCCTCATACTAGCGGGAGCACAGATACGCAGTATTTT. The rearrangement links TRBV5-1 to TRBJ2-3; 9 nucleotides align to TRBD2. The CDR3 is 16 residues long. V lost 4 bases, J lost 0 bases, and 6 bases stayed unmatched. Germline lookup yields CDR1 SGHRS and CDR2 YFSETQ. Full variable domain (remainder filled in from reference TRBV5-1 and TRBJ2-3): KAGVTQTPRYLIKTRGQQVTLSCSPISGHRSVSWYQQTPGQGLQFLFEYFSETQRNKGNFPGRFSGRQFSNSRSEMNVSTLELGDSALYLCASSPHTSGSTDTQYFGPGTRLTVL.

This sequence joins TRBV7-9 and TRBJ2-3; 12 nucleotides line up with TRBD2. Germline lookup yields CDR1 SEHNR and CDR2 FQNEAQ (reference sequence). Trimming took 7 bases from V and 2 from J; bases not matched to a gene: 7. This CDR3 spans 16 amino acids. The DNA for the CDR3 is TGTGCCAGCACTGAACGACTAGCGGGAGACACAGATACGCAGTATTTT. This translates into CASTERLAGDTDTQYF.

This sequence joins TRBV11-2 and TRBJ2-7, with D perhaps matching TRBD2 (5 bases). Trimming took 4 bases from V and 3 from J, leaving 7 bases between them. The CDR3 has 12 amino acids. The germline gives CDR1 SGHAT, CDR2 FQNNGV. The CDR3 bases are TGTGCCAGCAGCTCCGGGGTCTACGAGCAGTACTTC. It specifies CASSSGVYEQYF.

The chain uses TRBV19 and TRBJ2-5; D not certain. The CDR3 covers 13 residues. The germline V and J ends were trimmed by 4 bases and 5 bases, with 11 bases remaining between them. Germline V gene sequence: CDR1 LNHDA, CDR2 SQIVND (reference sequence). In DNA, the CDR3 is TGTGCCAGTAGTACCCGCTTCGGGGAGACCCAGTACTTC. As protein: CASSTRFGETQYF.

The chain joins TRBV2 to TRBJ1-3, with TRBD1 as a possible D gene (6 bases). The CDR3 has 17 amino acids. Trimming removed 6 bases from V and 0 bases from J, with 18 bases in between. CDR1 is SNHLY, CDR2 FYNNEI, per germline. Here the CDR3 reads CASRGASRGPSGNTIYF. The CDR3 bases are TGTGCCAGCAGAGGGGCCAGCAGGGGACCCTCTGGAAACACCATATATTTT.

The V gene is TRBV5-1, the J gene TRBJ2-5, with TRBD1 as a possible D gene (6 bases). The CDR3 has 16 amino acids. The germline CDR1 and CDR2 sequences are SGHRS and YFSETQ. The V gene lost 4 bases and the J gene lost 2 bases, with 18 bases spanning the gap. The CDR3 DNA reads as TGCGCCAGCAGCCCGGGGATTGGGGGCCTGCAAGAGACCCAGTACTTC. Its protein is CASSPGIGGLQETQYF.

The chain combines TRBV11-3 with TRBJ1-4; 8 positions agree with TRBD1. The CDR3 is 14 amino acids. CDR1 is SGHNT, CDR2 YENEEA, per germline. V was clipped by 4 bases and J by 5 bases; unmatched bases: 3. The CDR3 nucleotides read TGTGCCAGCAGCTCGGACAGGGAGAATGAAAAACTGTTTTTT. This codes for CASSSDRENEKLFF. The variable domain in full, with the rest retrieved from reference TRBV11-3 and TRBJ1-4, is EAGVVQSPRYKIIEKKQPVAFWCNPISGHNTLYWYLQNLGQGPELLIRYENEEAVDDSQLPKDRFSAERLKGVDSTLKIQPAELGDSAVYLCASSSDRENEKLFFGSGTQLSVL.

The chain links TRBV5-6 to TRBJ1-1, with D possibly TRBD1 on 5 matching bases. V gave up 7 bases and J gave up 6 bases, with 22 bases separating them. Looked up from germline, CDR1 is SGHDT and CDR2 is YYEEEE. This CDR3 comprises 15 residues. This CDR3 reads CASRPSYGAGPEAFF. The CDR3 nucleotides read TGTGCCAGCCGACCCTCTTATGGGGCAGGACCTGAAGCTTTCTTT.

The CDR3 coding sequence is TGTGCCAGCAGTGGGCTCGGGGACAGGGGGCTGTATGAGCAGTTCTTC. It codes for CASSGLGDRGLYEQFF. The rearrangement joins TRBV6-1 to TRBJ2-1, with 12 bases matching TRBD1. V lost 4 bases to trimming and J lost 8 bases; unmatched junction nucleotides: 9. Germline V gene data show CDR1 as MNHNS and CDR2 as SASEGT. The CDR3 is made up of 16 amino acids.

The genes are TRBV28 and TRBJ2-3, with TRBD2 matching 7 bases. After removal of 3 bases from V and 6 bases from J, the junction contained 12 bases not matched to a gene. This CDR3 spans 16 amino acids. Per germline, CDR1 MDHEN and CDR2 SYDVKM. The CDR3 here is CASSFASGGPGDTQYF. The CDR3 nucleotides read TGTGCCAGCAGTTTTGCTAGCGGAGGGCCAGGGGATACGCAGTATTTT.

The CDR3 coding sequence is TGCGCCAGCAGCCAAACAGGGAATCAGCCCCAGCATTTT. This sequence encodes CASSQTGNQPQHF. The chain has TRBV4-1 and TRBJ1-5, with a weak D call TRBD1 (6 bases). The V gene's germline CDR1 is MGHRA and CDR2 YSYEKL. V was cut by 2 bases and J by 4 bases, with 6 bases left in between. CDR3 length equals 13 residues.

The chain couples TRBV9 to TRBJ2-6; no reliable D call. Per germline, CDR1 SGDLS and CDR2 YYNGEE. The CDR3 consists of 13 residues. Trimming removed 5 bases from V and 4 bases from J, with 7 bases in between. The DNA of the CDR3 is TGTGCCAGCAGGACATCCGGGGCCAACGTCCTGACTTTC. Protein sequence: CASRTSGANVLTF.

The J gene is TRBJ2-7, the V gene TRBV2; perhaps TRBD2 as D (7 bases). Per germline, CDR1 SNHLY and CDR2 FYNNEI. This CDR3 has 15 residues. V dropped 6 bases and J dropped 2 bases, with 17 bases sitting between them. CDR3 nucleotide sequence: TGTGCCAGCAGCTCAAGGGGGGACTATACCTACGAGCAGTACTTC. Translation: CASSSRGDYTYEQYF.

The V call is TRBV15, the J call TRBJ2-7, with 9 positions matching TRBD1. The V gene's germline CDR1 is LNHNV and CDR2 YYDKDF (reference sequence). The CDR3 extends over 15 amino acids. V dropped 1 base and J dropped 5; count of bases not matched to a gene: 6. The CDR3 DNA follows: TGTGCCACCAGCAGAGGGGCACAGGGGGCTGACGAGCAGTACTTC. Its protein product is CATSRGAQGADEQYF.

The CDR3 sequence: CASSWGEGMNTEAFF. As DNA, the CDR3 is TGTGCCAGCAGTTGGGGGGAGGGGATGAACACTGAAGCTTTCTTT. The rearrangement links TRBV6-1 to TRBJ1-1, with D possibly matching TRBD1 (5 bases). CDR3 size: 15 residues. Germline V lookup: CDR1 MNHNS, CDR2 SASEGT. Trimming removed 5 bases at V and 0 bases at J, with 13 bases between.

The chain has TRBV16 and TRBJ1-2; tentatively, D is TRBD1 (6 bases). In germline, CDR1 is KGHSY, CDR2 FQNENV. This CDR3 has 14 residues. V was trimmed by 2 bases and J by 4 bases, leaving 11 bases between them. CDR3 sequence reads: CASSQGTSSYGYTF. The DNA of the CDR3 is TGTGCCAGCAGCCAAGGGACATCCAGCTATGGCTACACCTTC.